This entry concerns a single T cell receptor (beta chain). Its antigen is as yet unknown. Sequencing was performed with immunoSEQ multiplex PCR; in TCRdb, only in-frame clones are kept and a portion is missing. The sample has about 2.1 million clones, roughly 95% seen once; the top ten hold 1.5% to 2%. These data are taken from a study of shared clonotypes between healthy human individuals. Trimming removed 5 bases from V and 2 bases from J; junction bases left unmatched: 18. The CDR3 runs to 17 residues. Germline V gene data show CDR1 as SQVTM and CDR2 as ANQGSEA. Terminally differentiated effector memory CD45RA+ cells were left out of the naive CD8 fraction, which was CD45RO-negative and positively selected for CCR7. Findings of the study overall: Only blood underwent sampling, and tissue repertoires likely differ. Shared across a handful of donors were roughly 5.3% of the naive CD4 clonotypes. Since donors were few, the genetic and exposure-history diversity represented was limited.

The sequence came from a man between 18 and 35 years old in good health. Some clones in this sample may be carry-over from other donors' samples. The sample was naive CD8+ T cells from PBMCs. This chain uses TRBV29-1 with TRBJ2-7; 7 bases align to TRBD2. CDR3 DNA sequence: TGCAGCGTTATGGGAGGGCCAGGTACCTCCTCTACCTACGAGCAGTACTTC. Its translation is CSVMGGPGTSSTYEQYF.